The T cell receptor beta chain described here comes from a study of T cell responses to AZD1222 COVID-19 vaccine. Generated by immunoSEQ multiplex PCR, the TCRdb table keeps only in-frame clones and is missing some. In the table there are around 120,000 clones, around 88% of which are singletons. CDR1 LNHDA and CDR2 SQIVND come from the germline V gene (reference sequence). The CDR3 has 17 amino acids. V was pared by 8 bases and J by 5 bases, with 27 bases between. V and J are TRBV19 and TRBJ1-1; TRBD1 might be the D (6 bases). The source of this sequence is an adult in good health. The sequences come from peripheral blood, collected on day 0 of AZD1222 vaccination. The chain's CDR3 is CASRARLNRDQKTEAFF. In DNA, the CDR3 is TGTGCCAGTCGTGCAAGACTAAACAGGGACCAGAAGACTGAAGCTTTCTTT.